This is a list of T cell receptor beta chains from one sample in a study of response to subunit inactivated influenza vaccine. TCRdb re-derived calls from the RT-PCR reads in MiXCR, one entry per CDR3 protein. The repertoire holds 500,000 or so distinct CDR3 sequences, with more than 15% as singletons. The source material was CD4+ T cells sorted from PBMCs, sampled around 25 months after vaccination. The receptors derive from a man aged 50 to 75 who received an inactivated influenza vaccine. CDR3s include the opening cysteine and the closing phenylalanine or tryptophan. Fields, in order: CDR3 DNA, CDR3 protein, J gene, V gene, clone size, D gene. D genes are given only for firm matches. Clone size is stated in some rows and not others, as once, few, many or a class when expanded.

TGTGCCAGCAGCTTGGGAGGACAGGCCCCCAATACGCAGTATTTT | CASSLGGQAPNTQYF | TRBJ2-3 | TRBV5-4 | few | TRBD1
TGCGCCAGCAGCGGCGGGTCCCCAGATACGCAGTATTTT | CASSGGSPDTQYF | TRBJ2-3 | TRBV5-1 | NA | NA
TGTGCCAGCAGCCCTCGACAGGACGACGAGCAGTACTTC | CASSPRQDDEQYF | TRBJ2-7 | TRBV4-2 | NA | NA
TGCAGTGCTAGTCTACTTCAGGGGAACTATGGCTACACCTTC | CSASLLQGNYGYTF | TRBJ1-2 | TRBV20-1 | few | NA
TGTGCCAGCAGCTTAGGACGGATGGTATTAAACACCGGGGAGCTGTTTTTT | CASSLGRMVLNTGELFF | TRBJ2-2 | TRBV7-6 | many | NA
TGCAGTGCTAGAGGGGGGCAGCGGGTGGGTTCACCCCTCCACTTT | CSARGGQRVGSPLHF | TRBJ1-6 | TRBV20-1 | NA | NA
TGCAGTGCTAGTAGCGGGAGCTCCTACAATGAGCAGTTCTTC | CSASSGSSYNEQFF | TRBJ2-1 | TRBV20-1 | NA | TRBD2
TGCGCCAGCAGCGCACAGGGTTATTACACTGAGACCCAGTACTTC | CASSAQGYYTETQYF | TRBJ2-5 | TRBV5-1 | NA | NA
TGTGCCAGCAGTTACGGACTAAGAAGAGCAGATACGCAGTATTTT | CASSYGLRRADTQYF | TRBJ2-3 | TRBV6-2/TRBV6-3 | few | NA
TGCGCCAGCAGCCAAGATCGGTGGCCCGCCTCCCAGACGCAGTATTTT | CASSQDRWPASQTQYF | TRBJ2-3 | TRBV4-3 | few | NA
TGTGCCAGCAGTTTAGCCAGGTTCGGCTCACCCCTCCACTTT | CASSLARFGSPLHF | TRBJ1-6 | TRBV12-3/TRBV12-4 | NA | NA
TGTGCCAGCAGCTTGGGGGGAATGGAAAAAGCTTTCTTT | CASSLGGMEKAFF | TRBJ1-1 | TRBV11-2 | medium-sized | NA
TGTGCCAGCAGCCTCACAGTGGGCTACGAGCAGTACTTC | CASSLTVGYEQYF | TRBJ2-7 | TRBV5-4 | NA | NA
TGCAGTCCAGGACGAGCGGACACAGATACGCAGTATTTT | CSPGRADTDTQYF | TRBJ2-3 | TRBV20-1 | NA | NA
TGCGCCAGCAGCTTGGGGGACAGGCGTGCCCACGAGCAGTACTTC | CASSLGDRRAHEQYF | TRBJ2-7 | TRBV5-1 | NA | TRBD1
TGTGCCATCAGCAAGACAGGGATGGATGGCTACACCTTC | CAISKTGMDGYTF | TRBJ1-2 | TRBV10-3 | NA | TRBD1
TGTGCCAGCAAACTAACGGGCCGCCGTTGGGACACTGAAGCTTTCTTT | CASKLTGRRWDTEAFF | TRBJ1-1 | TRBV28 | NA | NA
TGTGCCAGCAGGGAACAGGAGGCGACCTACGAGCAGTACTTC | CASREQEATYEQYF | TRBJ2-7 | TRBV28 | NA | NA
TGTGCCGCCAGTGAAGGGGCGAGAAGTGGAAACACCATATATTTT | CAASEGARSGNTIYF | TRBJ1-3 | TRBV10-3 | many | NA
TGTGCCATCAGTGAGTCGGGAGCGGGAGGGTACGAGCAGTACTTC | CAISESGAGGYEQYF | TRBJ2-7 | TRBV10-3 | NA | TRBD2
TGCGCCAGCAGCTTGGAAGGGGAAGGCAATCAGCCCCAGCATTTT | CASSLEGEGNQPQHF | TRBJ1-5 | TRBV5-1 | NA | NA
TGTGCCATCAGTGAGTCGTCCGGCCTTTCCAATGAAAAACTGTTTTTT | CAISESSGLSNEKLFF | TRBJ1-4 | TRBV10-3 | few | NA
TGCAGTGCTAGAACAGGGTGGGAGACCCAGTACTTC | CSARTGWETQYF | TRBJ2-5 | TRBV20-1 | few | NA
TGTGCCAGCACCTCAATCTATACACCCCCAGCTTTCTTT | CASTSIYTPPAFF | TRBJ1-1 | TRBV6-1 | NA | NA
TGTGCCAGCAGTTCATCTCTTAGCAATCAGCCCCAGCATTTT | CASSSSLSNQPQHF | TRBJ1-5 | TRBV12-3/TRBV12-4 | NA | NA
TGCAGTGCTCTAATGGGGCCGAGCACAGATACGCAGTATTTT | CSALMGPSTDTQYF | TRBJ2-3 | TRBV20-1 | NA | NA
TGTGCCAGCAGCCAACTACAAAGCTCCTACGAGCAGTACTTC | CASSQLQSSYEQYF | TRBJ2-7 | TRBV3-1 | few | NA
TGCAGTGCCACCCCCGGGACAGGGGGATATGAAGCTTTCTTT | CSATPGTGGYEAFF | TRBJ1-1 | TRBV20-1 | few | TRBD1
TGTGCCACCAGCAGAGATAAAGTAAAAGGGGAGACCCAGTACTTC | CATSRDKVKGETQYF | TRBJ2-5 | TRBV15 | few | NA
TGTGCCAGCAGTTTAAACAGGGGCACCGGGGAGCTGTTTTTT | CASSLNRGTGELFF | TRBJ2-2 | TRBV12-3/TRBV12-4 | few | TRBD1
TGTGCCAGCAGTAGGGTAGGGGGTCCCGTGAACACTGAAGCTTTCTTT | CASSRVGGPVNTEAFF | TRBJ1-1 | TRBV27 | NA | NA
TGTGCCAGCAGCCACTTTGGCCCTAATCAGCCCCAGCATTTT | CASSHFGPNQPQHF | TRBJ1-5 | TRBV6-1 | few | NA
TGTGCCAGCAGTTTATTTGTGGGGGACTACGAGCAGTACTTC | CASSLFVGDYEQYF | TRBJ2-7 | TRBV12-3/TRBV12-4 | NA | NA